The 20 T cell receptor beta chains presented below share a single source sample, sequenced in a study of T cell repertoires in cytomegalovirus infection. TCRdb independently ran MiXCR on the reads; one entry per CDR3 protein. The table has a few hundred thousand distinct CDR3 sequences, 17% seen once. What was sequenced was CD8+ T cells from PBMCs. These receptors were obtained from a human donor in good health (CMV status not recorded). Some clones in this sample may be carry-over from other donors' samples.

The chain uses TRBV2 and TRBJ2-1; 11 positions match TRBD1. The CDR3 totals 14 residues. Unmatched junction bases numbered 10, after V lost 10 bases and J lost 8 bases. Germline V gives CDR1 SNHLY, CDR2 FYNNEI. The CDR3 spells CATIWDRGWYEQFF. The CDR3 nucleotides read TGTGCCACCATTTGGGACAGGGGGTGGTATGAGCAGTTCTTC. Filled out from reference TRBV2 and TRBJ2-1, the complete variable domain reads EPEVTQTPSHQVTQMGQEVILRCVPISNHLYFYWYRQILGQKVEFLVSFYNNEISEKSEIFDDQFSVERPDGSNFTLKIRSTKLEDSAMYFCATIWDRGWYEQFFGPGTRLTVL.

The V gene is TRBV28, the J gene TRBJ1-6; 9 bases are shared with TRBD1. Germline V CDR1 and CDR2: MDHEN, SYDVKM. The ends lost 8 bases at V and 1 base at J; junction bases unmatched: 12. The CDR3 has 18 amino acids. Here the CDR3 DNA reads TGTGCCAGCGCGGGACAGGGAATTAGGCTATCCTATAATTCACCCCTCCACTTT. Its translation is CASAGQGIRLSYNSPLHF.

The table lists this clonotype with many counts. Written as DNA, the CDR3 is TGTGCCAGCAGCCGATCGGCAGGCAGCAATCAGCCCCAGCATTTT. Translated: CASSRSAGSNQPQHF. This chain links TRBV7-2 with TRBJ1-5, with D unresolved. Germline assignment: CDR1 SGHTA and CDR2 FQGNSA. The ends were cut back, 5 bases at V and 1 base at J, with 12 bases in the middle. The CDR3 has 15 amino acids.

This clonotype was counted a few times. This sequence joins TRBV2 and TRBJ2-1, with D unclear. This CDR3 is built from 18 residues. Trimming shortened V by 0 bases and J by 0 bases, and 15 bases separated the two germline ends. CDR1 is SNHLY, CDR2 FYNNEI, per germline. CDR3 loop: CASSEAGIWKRSYNEQFF. The CDR3 DNA reads as TGTGCCAGCAGTGAAGCGGGCATTTGGAAACGCTCCTACAATGAGCAGTTCTTC.

The V gene is TRBV6-6, the J gene TRBJ2-2, with D unresolved. This CDR3 comprises 19 residues. Germline V gives CDR1 MNHNY, CDR2 SVGAGI (reference sequence). Trimming removed 7 bases at V and 5 bases at J, with 29 bases between. For the CDR3, the DNA is TGTGCCAGCACCTACCTGCCTCCGGGTGAGGCAGTGTGGACCGGGGAGCTGTTTTTT. Encoded protein: CASTYLPPGEAVWTGELFF.

The chain is built from TRBV15 and TRBJ1-5; tentative D call: TRBD1 (5 bases). In germline, CDR1 is LNHNV, CDR2 YYDKDF (reference sequence). Trimming stripped 7 bases from V and 6 bases from J, with 16 bases between. The CDR3 runs 14 residues. The CDR3 region has the DNA TGTGCCACCAATTTACGGGGGGGAGCTCAGCCCCAGCATTTT. Translating gives CATNLRGGAQPQHF.

This clonotype appeared many times. J is TRBJ1-5 and V is TRBV7-2; D is unresolved. The CDR3 is 12 residues long. Germline V gene sequence: CDR1 SGHTA, CDR2 FQGNSA. Trimming stripped 4 bases from V and 5 bases from J, with 6 bases between. In nucleotides, the CDR3 is TGTGCCAGCAGCTCTGATTATCAGCCCCAGCATTTT. Protein: CASSSDYQPQHF.

This clonotype was seen ten or more times. CDR3 sequence (DNA): TGTGCCAGCAGCCCCGACTCCCGGATGGGGTACGAGCAGTACTTC. Encoded protein: CASSPDSRMGYEQYF. The chain combines TRBV7-2 with TRBJ2-7; no reliable D call. The V end lost 5 bases, the J end lost 4 bases, and 18 bases lay between the germline ends. This CDR3 contains 15 residues. Germline V gene lookup returns CDR1 SGHTA and CDR2 FQGNSA.

This clonotype was seen ten or more times. The chain carries TRBV12-5 and TRBJ1-2, with D perhaps matching TRBD1 (5 bases). Germline lookup yields CDR1 LGHNT and CDR2 FRNRAP. The V end lost 1 base, the J end lost 4 bases, and 10 bases lay between the germline ends. The CDR3 has 14 residues. The CDR3 nucleotides read TGTGCTAGTGGTTTGGGACAGAGTGGCTATGGCTACACCTTC. Protein product: CASGLGQSGYGYTF.

This clonotype was picked up many times. This chain links TRBV7-6 with TRBJ1-2, with 8 bases fitting TRBD1. The CDR3 is made up of 13 amino acids. Trimming cost V 5 bases and J 2 bases; bases outside gene matches: 1. CDR1 is SGHVS, CDR2 FNYEAQ, per germline. The CDR3 bases are TGTGCCAGCAGCCGGACAGGGAACTATGGCTACACCTTC. This gives the protein CASSRTGNYGYTF.

This clonotype was counted ten times or more. The chain couples TRBV20-1 to TRBJ1-1; 9 bases line up with TRBD1. The CDR3 totals 14 residues. The ends lost 1 base at V and 3 bases at J; junction bases unmatched: 3. The V gene's germline CDR1 is DFQATT and CDR2 SNEGSKA (reference sequence). CDR3: CSARVGQGYTEAFF. The CDR3 DNA sequence: TGCAGTGCTAGAGTTGGACAGGGGTACACTGAAGCTTTCTTT.

The chain has TRBV2 and TRBJ2-5, with 10 bases aligning to TRBD1. The germline V gene encodes CDR1 SNHLY and CDR2 FYNNEI. This CDR3 contains 16 residues. Losses at the gene ends were 3 bases for V and 4 bases for J; bases not matched to a gene: 8. Here the CDR3 DNA reads TGTGCCAGCAGTGACCCCGGGACAGGGGTTCGAGAGACCCAGTACTTC. The encoded protein is CASSDPGTGVRETQYF.

This clonotype was observed a handful of times. This chain uses TRBV20-1 with TRBJ1-5; 7 bases agree with TRBD1. After removal of 5 bases from V and 0 bases from J, the junction contained 4 bases not matched to a gene. The CDR3 has 14 residues. The germline CDR1 and CDR2 sequences are DFQATT and SNEGSKA (reference sequence). CDR3 coding DNA: TGCAGTGCTTCAGGGGGGGATAGCAATCAGCCCCAGCATTTT. Protein sequence: CSASGGDSNQPQHF.

Only a few counts were recorded for this clonotype. The chain employs TRBV12-3 or TRBV12-4 and TRBJ1-5; TRBD1 matches at 12 bases. The junction had 8 bases not matched to a gene; V was cut back by 4 bases and J by 1 base. CDR3 length equals 18 residues. CDR3 region: CASSSGTGGLWSNQPQHF. In DNA, the CDR3 is TGTGCCAGCAGTTCTGGGACAGGGGGCCTATGGAGCAATCAGCCCCAGCATTTT.

The V and J genes are TRBV29-1 and TRBJ2-3; tentatively, D is TRBD2 (6 bases). Germline CDR1 SQVTM, CDR2 ANQGSEA. Between the trimmed V and J ends, which lost 4 bases and 1 base, there was a span of 12 bases. The CDR3 has 14 amino acids. The CDR3 region is CSVGGVRGTDTQYF. The CDR3 DNA reads as TGCAGCGTTGGGGGGGTCAGGGGCACAGATACGCAGTATTTT.

This clonotype came up a few times. V usage is TRBV6-2 or TRBV6-3 and J usage is TRBJ2-7; TRBD2 matches at 10 bases. This CDR3 region has 16 residues. V trimming: 2 bases; J trimming: 0 bases; junction bases outside the gene matches: 4. Germline V gives CDR1 MNHEY, CDR2 SVGEGT. CDR3 loop: CASSYPSGGYSYEQYF. CDR3 bases: TGTGCCAGCAGTTACCCTAGCGGGGGATACTCCTACGAGCAGTACTTC.

This clonotype was picked up a small number of times. Written as DNA, the CDR3 is TGTGCCAGCAGCTTGGCCAGAGTGTCCACCGGGGAGCTGTTTTTT. Protein: CASSLARVSTGELFF. The chain joins TRBV5-6 to TRBJ2-2; D is ambiguous. CDR1 is SGHDT, CDR2 YYEEEE, per germline. This CDR3 spans 15 amino acids. Trimming cost V 0 bases and J 4 bases, with 10 bases left between them.

This chain uses TRBV20-1 with TRBJ2-5; 7 bases are shared with TRBD1. The CDR3 runs 14 residues. Germline V gene sequence: CDR1 DFQATT, CDR2 SNEGSKA (reference sequence). After removal of 6 bases from V and 1 base from J, the junction contained 8 bases not matched to a gene. Written as DNA, the CDR3 is TGCAGTGCAACGGAGACAGGGATCCAAGAGACCCAGTACTTC. Translating gives CSATETGIQETQYF.

The genes are TRBV6-4 and TRBJ1-5; 7 positions agree with TRBD1. The CDR3 has 16 amino acids. The trim removed 2 bases at V and 1 base at J, leaving 5 bases unmatched. Germline CDR1 MRHNA, CDR2 SNTAGT. CDR3 coding DNA: TGTGCCAGCAGTGACCCGACAGGGATGAGCAATCAGCCCCAGCATTTT. Translating it yields CASSDPTGMSNQPQHF.

The V call is TRBV6-5, the J call TRBJ2-2; no clear D gene. The CDR3 has 12 residues. The V gene's germline CDR1 is MNHEY and CDR2 SVGAGI. Trimming removed 5 bases at V and 6 bases at J, with 7 bases between. The chain's CDR3 is CASSLHSGELFF. CDR3 bases: TGTGCCAGCAGTCTACATTCCGGGGAGCTGTTTTTT.